The text below deals with one TCR beta chain. Antigen specificity is unknown. This sample is part of a study of PD-L1 blockade in urothelial cancer. Study-wide background: Male sex and bladder-origin urothelial cancer were recorded for twenty-five of 29 patients. Prior chemotherapy in patients spanned 0 to 3 regimens.

Stated time point: peripheral blood 6 weeks after treatment start. Trimming removed 2 bases at V and 0 bases at J, with 11 bases between. Germline V CDR1 and CDR2: SGHNT, YYREEE (reference sequence). The CDR3 is 15 residues long. Each PCR received spiked synthetic TCR analog templates. Using immunoSEQ multiplex PCR, the repertoire was profiled, and TCRdb retains in-frame clones only, with some absent. This table holds fewer than 85,000 clones, 88% found once. Study results and limitations: Durable benefit accompanied greater 3-week expansion of tumor-associated blood clones.

The TCR was taken from a man in his fifties or sixties with urothelial cancer. The rearrangement uses TRBV5-4 and TRBJ1-1; no definite D call. The sample in question was PBMCs, obtained around atezolizumab (anti-PD-L1) treatment. Written as DNA, the CDR3 is TGTGCCAGCAGCTTAAGCGCCGGCCTGAACACTGAAGCTTTCTTT. Amino acids: CASSLSAGLNTEAFF.